This TCR beta chain was captured by sequencing in a study of blood T cell repertoires in COVID-19. The germline V gene has CDR1 MNHEY and CDR2 SVGEGT. V was pared by 6 bases and J by 2 bases, with 16 bases between. The CDR3 covers 15 residues. Original analysis: Amplified reference gene primers provided the basis for estimating nucleated cell counts. Sequencing was performed with immunoSEQ multiplex PCR; in TCRdb, only in-frame clones are kept and a portion is missing. V, J and clone size derive from that table, while D and trimming were established from the DNA sequence. This table has approximately 260,000 clones, 70% to 90% appearing once. Adults between roughly 18 and 95 years of age took part from 24 US areas.

Sequenced: PBMCs or T cells enriched from blood (not recorded which). This clonotype originated in a woman in her forties or fifties who had been exposed to COVID-19. The V gene is TRBV6-2 or TRBV6-3, the J gene TRBJ1-2; D remains ambiguous. CDR3 nucleotide sequence: TGTGCCAGCAGGCCTCAGTGGGCCCCCAACTATGGCTACACCTTC. Residues: CASRPQWAPNYGYTF.